The 23 T cell receptor beta chains reported below all come from one sample, sequenced in a study of blood T cell repertoires in COVID-19. The repertoire was sequenced with immunoSEQ multiplex PCR; TCRdb's copy has only in-frame clones and lacks some. The profile covers about 190,000 clones, with approximately 80% appearing a single time and approximately 6.9% taken by the ten largest. The sample consisted of peripheral blood. The receptor set was obtained from a man aged 60 to 75 with acute or convalescent COVID-19.

The gene calls are TRBV12-5 and TRBJ1-2; D is uncertain. In germline, CDR1 is LGHNT, CDR2 FRNRAP. Trimming cost V 2 bases and J 3 bases, with 13 bases left between them. The CDR3 covers 15 residues. In nucleotides, the CDR3 is TGTGCTAGTGGTTTGTACGAGGCTCCACACTATGGCTACACCTTC. It translates to CASGLYEAPHYGYTF.

This chain connects TRBV19 to TRBJ1-3, with 7 bases aligning to TRBD1. Germline V CDR1 and CDR2: LNHDA, SQIVND (reference sequence). The CDR3 spans 14 residues. J gave up 4 bases and V 5 bases, and 5 bases lay outside the gene matches. CDR3: CASSRTGAGNTIYF. The CDR3 DNA is TGTGCCAGTAGTCGAACAGGGGCCGGAAACACCATATATTTT.

CDR3 amino acids: CASSGKTVSSYNEQFF. CDR3 sequence (DNA): TGTGCCAGCAGCGGAAAGACAGTGAGCTCCTACAATGAGCAGTTCTTC. The rearrangement links TRBV21-1 to TRBJ2-1; the table's D call of TRBD1 was not tested on the DNA. TRBV21-1 constitutes a pseudogene. This CDR3 comprises 16 residues.

For this clone: It is unclear where the CDR3 begins or ends on the DNA, so no DNA is shown, and the CDR3 is as TCRdb lists it. This sequence joins TRBV28 and TRBJ2-1; the table names TRBD2, a call not compared with the DNA. The length of the CDR3 is 16 amino acids, counting both ends. In germline, CDR1 is MDHEN, CDR2 SYDVKM. CDR3 amino acids: CASSLGSFASGSRKFF.

This clone has just one count. This sequence joins TRBV19 and TRBJ1-1; D unresolved. Trimming removed 6 bases from V and 3 bases from J, with 8 bases in between. The germline V gene encodes CDR1 LNHDA and CDR2 SQIVND (reference sequence). There are 12 residues in the CDR3. CDR3: CASRRWDTEAFF. The CDR3 region has the DNA TGTGCCAGTAGGCGGTGGGACACTGAAGCTTTCTTT.

A single count supports this clone. The chain carries TRBV7-2 and TRBJ1-2; 7 bases agree with TRBD1. The CDR3 has 14 residues. J gave up 2 bases and V 5 bases, and 5 bases lay outside the gene matches. CDR1 and CDR2 (germline): SGHTA, FQGNSA. CDR3: CASSRSRGNYGYTF. CDR3 DNA sequence: TGTGCCAGCAGCCGCTCCAGGGGGAACTATGGCTACACCTTC. Complete variable domain (other parts from reference TRBV7-2 and TRBJ1-2): GAGVSQSPSNKVTEKGKDVELRCDPISGHTALYWYRQSLGQGLEFLIYFQGNSAPDKSGLPSDRFSAERTGGSVSTLTIQRTQQEDSAVYLCASSRSRGNYGYTFGSGTRLTVV.

The chain is built from TRBV19 and TRBJ2-7, with 9 positions matching TRBD2. CDR3 length equals 14 residues. The V gene's germline CDR1 is LNHDA and CDR2 SQIVND (reference sequence). Losses at the gene ends were 7 bases for V and 2 bases for J; bases not matched to a gene: 6. The CDR3 loop reads CASIDSGGTYEQYF. As DNA, the CDR3 is TGTGCCAGTATTGATAGCGGGGGTACCTACGAGCAGTACTTC.

This clone was found once. The CDR3 region has the DNA TGTGCCAGTAGTAGCATGAAGCGGGAGTACTACAATGAGCAGTTCTTC. This translates into CASSSMKREYYNEQFF. The rearrangement uses TRBV19 and TRBJ2-1; 8 bases align to TRBD2. The junction had 8 bases not matched to a gene; V was cut back by 4 bases and J by 3 bases. Germline V gives CDR1 LNHDA, CDR2 SQIVND (reference sequence). The CDR3 is made up of 16 amino acids.

The chain has TRBV28 and TRBJ2-1; D uncertain. There are 14 residues in the CDR3. V gave up 5 bases and J gave up 7 bases, with 15 bases separating them. Germline V gene data show CDR1 as MDHEN and CDR2 as SYDVKM. CDR3 protein: CASSPLYRWNEQFF. In DNA form, the CDR3 reads TGTGCCAGCAGTCCCCTTTACCGGTGGAATGAGCAGTTCTTC.

The chain links TRBV9 to TRBJ2-5; possible D gene TRBD2, 6 bases. The CDR3 consists of 15 residues. Germline V gene data show CDR1 as SGDLS and CDR2 as YYNGEE. Trimming removed 6 bases at V and 6 bases at J, with 21 bases between. The CDR3 here is CASTSVTRELKTQYF. CDR3 in DNA: TGTGCCAGCACCTCCGTTACGCGGGAACTAAAGACCCAGTACTTC.

V and J are TRBV18 and TRBJ1-5; 7 bases agree with TRBD1. J gave up 6 bases and V 1 base, and 9 bases lay outside the gene matches. Germline CDR1 reads KGHSH; CDR2 reads LQKENI. The CDR3 runs 16 residues. CDR3 residues: CASSPRDSAPGQPQHF. In DNA form, the CDR3 reads TGTGCCAGCTCACCACGGGACAGCGCCCCGGGTCAGCCCCAGCATTTT.

The chain joins TRBV7-9 to TRBJ2-1; no clear D gene. The germline V and J ends were trimmed by 6 bases and 4 bases, with 10 bases remaining between them. The CDR3 is 13 amino acids. The V gene's germline CDR1 is SEHNR and CDR2 FQNEAQ (reference sequence). For the CDR3, the DNA is TGTGCCAGCAGTCGACTGGGTTACAATGAGCAGTTCTTC. The encoded protein is CASSRLGYNEQFF.

The CDR3 loop is CASSLQVRGAYNEQFF. As DNA, the CDR3 is TGCGCCAGCAGCCTCCAGGTGCGGGGGGCTTACAATGAGCAGTTCTTC. The chain recombines TRBV4-3 with TRBJ2-1; 8 positions agree with TRBD2. The CDR3 is made up of 16 amino acids. Per germline, CDR1 LGHNA and CDR2 YSLEER. V shed 4 bases and J 4 bases; nucleotides not matched to a gene: 9.

CDR3 protein: CASSPTAQPQHF. In DNA form, the CDR3 reads TGTGCCAGCAGTCCGACAGCGCAGCCCCAGCATTTT. The gene calls are TRBV12-3 or TRBV12-4 and TRBJ1-5; tentative D call: TRBD1 (5 bases). This CDR3 region has 12 residues. Trimming shortened V by 5 bases and J by 7 bases, and 9 bases separated the two germline ends.

The V gene is TRBV15, the J gene TRBJ1-1; 9 nucleotides agree with TRBD1. The CDR3 has 17 amino acids. Germline V gene sequence: CDR1 LNHNV, CDR2 YYDKDF (reference sequence). V trimming: 0 bases; J trimming: 3 bases; junction bases outside the gene matches: 8. The CDR3 here is CATSRDNLGQGYTEAFF. For the CDR3, the DNA is TGTGCCACCAGCAGAGATAACTTGGGACAGGGTTACACTGAAGCTTTCTTT. Variable domain in full (rest from reference TRBV15 and TRBJ1-1): DAMVIQNPRYQVTQFGKPVTLSCSQTLNHNVMYWYQQKSSQAPKLLFHYYDKDFNNEADTPDNFQSRRPNTSFCFLDIRSPGLGDTAMYLCATSRDNLGQGYTEAFFGQGTRLTVV.

This clone was picked up a small number of times. For the CDR3, the DNA is TGTGCCAGCAGCCACGGGTCCCGCTTTCGAGATCCTGAAGCTTTCTTT. Protein sequence: CASSHGSRFRDPEAFF. This chain joins TRBV14 and TRBJ1-1; D not certain. Germline V CDR1 and CDR2: SGHDN, FVKESK. Trimming took off 3 bases at V and 6 bases at J, with 20 bases between the two ends. The CDR3 is 16 amino acids.

The chain combines TRBV29-1 with TRBJ2-7, with TRBD2 as a possible D gene (5 bases). There are 13 residues in the CDR3. Germline lookup yields CDR1 SQVTM and CDR2 ANQGSEA. The V gene lost 0 bases and the J gene lost 0 bases, with 6 bases spanning the gap. CDR3 loop: CSVEEGSSYEQYF. The CDR3, as DNA: TGCAGCGTTGAAGAGGGGAGCTCCTACGAGCAGTACTTC.

The gene calls are TRBV29-1 and TRBJ1-2; D possibly corresponds to TRBD1 (5 bases). The CDR3 sequence is 17 residues long. Germline V lookup: CDR1 SQVTM, CDR2 ANQGSEA. The germline V and J ends were trimmed by 7 bases and 0 bases, with 24 bases remaining between them. CDR3 sequence (DNA): TGCAGCGCGAGACAGACATACTCCTCTAATCCTAACTATGGCTACACCTTC. It encodes CSARQTYSSNPNYGYTF.

The chain is built from TRBV27 and TRBJ1-1, with D possibly being TRBD1 (6 bases). Trimming removed 4 bases from V and 3 bases from J, with 15 bases in between. CDR1 and CDR2 (germline): MNHEY, SMNVEV (reference sequence). The CDR3 extends over 15 amino acids. CDR3 residues: CASSSRGGGYTEAFF. The DNA of the CDR3 is TGTGCCAGCAGTTCGAGAGGGGGGGGTTACACTGAAGCTTTCTTT.

V is TRBV2 and J is TRBJ2-7; D remains unclear. Per the germline V gene, CDR1 is SNHLY and CDR2 is FYNNEI. The CDR3 spans 13 residues. With 6 bases removed from V and 4 bases from J, the gap between germline ends came to 13 bases. The CDR3 DNA reads TGTGCCAGCAGGTCGCGGAACCTATACGAGCAGTACTTC. This sequence encodes CASRSRNLYEQYF.

This clone was found a few times. The gene calls are TRBV6-5 and TRBJ1-2, with D perhaps TRBD1 (5 bases). The germline gives CDR1 MNHEY, CDR2 SVGAGI. Trimming took 6 bases from V and 8 from J, leaving 10 bases between them. The CDR3 totals 11 residues. CDR3 sequence: CASSAGGGYTF. The CDR3 DNA sequence: TGTGCCAGCAGCGCCGGGGGAGGCTACACCTTC.

CDR3 residues: CASSLNPGGSTEAFF. CDR3 in DNA: TGTGCCAGCAGCTTAAATCCAGGGGGCTCAACTGAAGCTTTCTTT. The V gene is TRBV7-3, the J gene TRBJ1-1; 8 nucleotides match TRBD1. The germline V gene has CDR1 SGHTA and CDR2 FQGTGA. The V and J ends lost 1 base and 5 bases, in that order; junction bases with no gene match: 6. The CDR3 loop spans 15 amino acids.

This chain uses TRBV10-1 with TRBJ1-2; 10 bases are shared with TRBD1. In germline, CDR1 is WNHNN, CDR2 SYGVQD (reference sequence). The trim removed 3 bases at V and 1 base at J, leaving 5 bases unmatched. The CDR3 sequence is 16 residues long. CDR3 sequence reads: CASSDSRDRGNYGYTF. In DNA form, the CDR3 reads TGCGCCAGCAGTGATAGTCGGGACAGGGGTAACTATGGCTACACCTTC.